The 22 T cell receptor gamma chains below come from one sample, sequenced in a study of gammadelta T cells in human blood. TCRdb re-called clones from the RT-PCR reads using CATT. The table lists approximately 200 gamma-chain clones, 1.5% to 2% of them singletons. Sequenced sample: non-Vgamma9Vdelta2 gamma-delta T cells from adult blood. The receptors stem from a human donor.

Remarks on this clone: This DNA translates differently at residue 3 from the TCRdb protein, which is that of a much larger clone; a read error is likely, and the protein shown is the DNA's own translation. The chain carries TRGV4 and TRGJ1 or TRGJ2. CDR3 size: 14 residues. Germline V CDR1 and CDR2: EGSTGY, YDSYTSSV. DNA for the CDR3: TGTGCCCCCTGGGTGGGCTTTTTCTATTATAAGAAACTCTTT. Translation: CAPWVGFFYYKKLF.

Judged by abundance, this clone is medium-sized. V and J are TRGV4 and TRGJP1. Germline CDR1 EGSTGY, CDR2 YDSYTSSV. The V segment lost 3 bases and the J segment 5 bases; nucleotides outside the gene matches: 6. The CDR3 extends over 14 amino acids. CDR3 DNA sequence: TGTGCCACCTGGGATCGAAAGACTGGTTGGTTCAAGATATTT. This codes for CATWDRKTGWFKIF.

This clone showed up just a few times. The protein TCRdb gives is from a much larger clone and does not agree with this DNA's translation at residue 10, likely a read error; the protein shown here comes from the DNA. This rearrangement joins TRGV3 to TRGJ1 or TRGJ2. The CDR3 loop spans 14 amino acids. Germline CDR1 is VTNTFY and CDR2 is YDVSTARD (reference sequence). The V and J ends lost 0 bases and 8 bases, in that order; junction bases with no gene match: 10. The CDR3 spells CATWDRPQVDKKLF. In DNA form, the CDR3 reads TGTGCCACCTGGGACAGGCCCCAGGTCGATAAGAAACTCTTT.

In its sample, this clone is hyperexpanded. Distinct nucleotide sequences in the sample also encode this CDR3. This chain links TRGV8 with TRGJ1 or TRGJ2. The CDR3 spans 17 residues. The ends lost 1 base at V and 5 bases at J; junction bases unmatched: 17. Germline V lookup: CDR1 VENAVY, CDR2 YDSYNSRV. CDR3 in amino acids: CATWDSSGYGFDYKKLF. The CDR3 region has the DNA TGTGCCACCTGGGATAGTAGCGGTTATGGGTTTGATTATAAGAAACTCTTT.

This clone was seen more than once but under ten times. TCRdb attributes to this sequence the protein of a much larger clone, which differs from the DNA translation at residue 8; a read error is likely, and the protein displayed is translated from the DNA. This rearrangement joins TRGV5 to TRGJ1 or TRGJ2. Germline V gives CDR1 VINAFY, CDR2 YDVSNSKD. This CDR3 comprises 11 residues. The junction had 5 bases not matched to a gene; V was cut back by 0 bases and J by 12 bases. As DNA, the CDR3 is TGTGCCACCTGGGACAGGAGGAGGAAACTCTTT. This codes for CATWDRRRKLF.

A word on this clone: It may be a read error: a sequence one base away is much more abundant. Other DNA sequences in the same sample also yield this CDR3. V is TRGV4 and J is TRGJP1. Germline CDR1 is EGSTGY and CDR2 is YDSYTSSV. This CDR3 has 10 amino acids. The CDR3 DNA is TGCGCCACCTACTGTTGGTTCAAGATATTT. It encodes CATYCWFKIF.

This clone was seen a few times. TCRdb's listed protein matches a much larger clone and diverges from this DNA's translation at residue 2, likely through a read error; the protein shown comes from the DNA. The V and J genes are TRGV2 and TRGJ1 or TRGJ2. Per germline, CDR1 EGSNGY and CDR2 YDSYNSKV. This CDR3 has 14 residues. The CDR3 sequence is CTTWDGPAYYKKLF. CDR3 nucleotide sequence: TGTACCACCTGGGACGGGCCAGCTTATTATAAGAAACTCTTT.

As to this clone: TCRdb's protein for this DNA is that of a much larger clone and differs from the translation at residue 16, likely a read error; the protein shown is the DNA translation. V usage is TRGV11 and J usage is TRGJP. Because TCRdb records no J gene, it was assigned here through a match of the DNA to germline. TRGV11 is an open reading frame, and its role is uncertain. The V gene end was trimmed by 0 bases and the J gene end by 23 bases; junction bases not matched to a gene: 19. The CDR3 sequence is 17 residues long. The CDR3 sequence: CACWIRHHPPTGWFKVF. The CDR3 nucleotides are TGTGCCTGCTGGATTAGGCACCATCCTCCCACTGGTTGGTTCAAGGTATTT.

With respect to this clone: The translation of this DNA and the TCRdb protein of a much larger clone differ at residue 8, probably owing to a read error; the protein shown here is translated from the DNA. This chain uses TRGV8 with TRGJ1 or TRGJ2. There are 13 residues in the CDR3. Germline V lookup: CDR1 VENAVY, CDR2 YDSYNSRV. The ends lost 3 bases at V and 7 bases at J; junction bases unmatched: 9. For the CDR3, the DNA is TGTGCCACCTGGGATTTACCGGGCTATAAGAAACTCTTT. Translating it yields CATWDLPGYKKLF.

This clone occurred a few times. TCRdb attributes to this sequence the protein of a much larger clone, which differs from the DNA translation at residue 3; a read error is likely, and the protein displayed is translated from the DNA. The chain carries TRGV8 and TRGJP1. The CDR3 covers 13 residues. Germline loops: CDR1 VENAVY, CDR2 YDSYNSRV. The CDR3 loop reads CASWDTTGWFKIF. CDR3 bases: TGTGCCTCCTGGGATACCACTGGTTGGTTCAAGATATTT.

About this clone: Only one base separates this from a far larger clonotype, so it likely reflects a read error. The rearrangement joins TRGV8 to TRGJ1 or TRGJ2. The germline CDR1 and CDR2 sequences are VENAVY and YDSYNSRV. The CDR3 totals 17 residues. The CDR3 nucleotides read TGTGCCTCCTGGGATAGTAGCGGTTATGGGTTTGATTATAAGAAACTCTTT. Protein product: CASWDSSGYGFDYKKLF.

Turning to this clone: This sequence is one base from a far larger clone and is likely a read error. The same CDR3 arises from other DNA sequences in this sample as well. This chain links TRGV9 with TRGJ1 or TRGJ2. TCRdb offers no J gene call, so here the DNA was matched to germline to obtain one. V lost 3 bases, J lost 5 bases, and 10 bases stayed unmatched. Germline V gene sequence: CDR1 GITISATS, CDR2 ISYDGTV (reference sequence). The CDR3 sequence is 14 residues long. CDR3 protein: CALWEKGENYKKLF. CDR3 nucleotides: TGTGCCTTGTGGGAGAAGGGCGAAAATTATAAGAAACTCTTT.

This clone is labeled medium-sized. This likely stems from a read error, as it lies one base from a far larger clone. The rearrangement uses TRGV4 and TRGJ1 or TRGJ2. CDR3 length equals 14 residues. Looked up from germline, CDR1 is EGSTGY and CDR2 is YDSYTSSV. The trim removed 5 bases at V and 4 bases at J, leaving 11 bases unmatched. DNA for the CDR3: TGTGCCACCTGGGTGGACTTTTTCTATTATAAGAAACTCTTT. Amino acid sequence: CATWVDFFYYKKLF.

This clone ranks as large. Other DNA sequences in the sample encode the same CDR3. V gene TRGV4 combines with J gene TRGJP1. The CDR3 totals 10 residues. The trim removed 8 bases at V and 9 bases at J, leaving 3 bases unmatched. Per germline, CDR1 EGSTGY and CDR2 YDSYTSSV. The CDR3 DNA follows: TGTGCCACCTACTGTTGGTTCAAGATATTT. As protein: CATYCWFKIF.

There are a few counts of this clone. TCRdb has a much larger clone's protein, which differs at residue 4 from the translation of this DNA, likely because of a read error; what is shown is the protein translated from the DNA. This rearrangement joins TRGV1 to TRGJP1. TRGV1 is an ORF, and what it does is uncertain. This CDR3 is 18 amino acids long. The J segment lost 4 bases and the V segment lost 7 bases, leaving 21 bases of the junction unmatched. CDR3 coding DNA: TGTGCCACCTGTATTCCTGCTTCCTCTATAAACACTGGTTGGTTCAAGATATTT. This codes for CATCIPASSINTGWFKIF.

To note about this clone: This DNA's translation differs at residue 7 from TCRdb's protein, which comes from a much larger clone; a read error is likely, and the protein shown is translated from the DNA. The J gene is TRGJ1 or TRGJ2, the V gene TRGV8. The CDR3 extends over 13 amino acids. Germline V gene data show CDR1 as VENAVY and CDR2 as YDSYNSRV. The V gene end was trimmed by 3 bases and the J gene end by 7 bases; junction bases not matched to a gene: 9. The CDR3 region is CATWDLLSYKKLF. In DNA form, the CDR3 reads TGTGCCACCTGGGATTTACTGAGCTATAAGAAACTCTTT.

This clone is large in the sample. This chain links TRGV2 with TRGJ1 or TRGJ2. Per germline, CDR1 EGSNGY and CDR2 YDSYNSKV. The CDR3 sequence is 11 residues long. After removal of 0 bases from V and 12 bases from J, the junction contained 5 bases not matched to a gene. This CDR3 is CATWDGPGKLF. DNA of the CDR3: TGTGCCACCTGGGACGGGCCGGGGAAACTCTTT.

With regard to this clone: It differs at one base from a far larger clone, so likely a read error. The same CDR3 can be traced to other DNA sequences in this sample. The V gene is TRGV10, the J gene TRGJP1. TRGV10 counts as an open reading frame of uncertain function. This CDR3 has 13 amino acids. CDR3 bases: TGTGCAGCGTGGGATACCACTGGTTGGTTCAAGATATTT. Translated: CAAWDTTGWFKIF.

By frequency in the sample, this clone is hyperexpanded (1% or more). This CDR3 is also generated by other DNA sequences in the sample. The V call is TRGV4, the J call TRGJ1 or TRGJ2. The germline gives CDR1 EGSTGY, CDR2 YDSYTSSV. The CDR3 is 14 residues long. The trim removed 5 bases at V and 4 bases at J, leaving 11 bases unmatched. The CDR3 DNA reads TGTGCCACCTGGGTGGGCTTTTTCTATTATAAGAAACTCTTT. It codes for CATWVGFFYYKKLF.

This clone was counted between two and nine times. This probably arose from a read error, given a far larger clone one base away. V usage is TRGV9 and J usage is TRGJ1 or TRGJ2. This CDR3 comprises 15 residues. V shed 1 base and J 1 base; nucleotides not matched to a gene: 7. Germline V gives CDR1 GITISATS, CDR2 ISYDGTV (reference sequence). The CDR3, as DNA: TGTGCCTTGTGGGAGGTCTGTCCCAATTATTATAAGAAACTCTTT. This sequence encodes CALWEVCPNYYKKLF.

With regard to this clone: The TCRdb protein comes from a much larger clone and disagrees with this DNA's translation at residue 5, likely due to a read error; the protein given here is derived from the DNA. The chain employs TRGV4 and TRGJ1 or TRGJ2. Since TCRdb gives no J gene, matching the DNA to germline was used here to assign it. CDR1 EGSTGY and CDR2 YDSYTSSV come from the germline V gene. The CDR3 has 14 residues. CDR3 bases: TGTGCCACCTGGGGTGGGGGTGAAGATTATAAGAAACTCTTT. Its protein product is CATWGGGEDYKKLF.

By proportion, this clone is hyperexpanded. Other DNA sequences within the sample encode an identical CDR3. V is TRGV4 and J is TRGJP1. Per the germline V gene, CDR1 is EGSTGY and CDR2 is YDSYTSSV. The J segment lost 7 bases and the V segment lost 5 bases, leaving 1 base of the junction unmatched. This CDR3 is 11 amino acids long. The CDR3 region has the DNA TGTGCCACCTGGGTTGGTTGGTTCAAGATATTT. This encodes CATWVGWFKIF.